The following is a TCR beta chain sequence with its context. V was clipped by 3 bases and J by 5 bases, with 11 bases between them. The CDR3 has 13 residues. From germline, CDR1 is SGHKS and CDR2 YYEKEE (reference sequence). Produced via immunoSEQ multiplex PCR; TCRdb's table is partial and in-frame only. Among about 140,000 clones, about three quarters were seen once, and the ten largest hold around a sixth. The data derive from a study of blood T cell repertoires in COVID-19. Study as a whole: COVID-19 samples collected from the United States, Italy and Spain covered acute and convalescent phases. From T cells, B-cell-depleted T cells, or PBMCs came the material, which was cDNA or gDNA.

Specimen: peripheral blood. The V call is TRBV5-5, the J call TRBJ1-1; no reliable D call. This receptor was obtained from a man in his fifties with acute or convalescent COVID-19. CDR3 in amino acids: CASSWARETEAFF. The CDR3 DNA follows: TGTGCCAGCAGCTGGGCACGTGAGACTGAAGCTTTCTTT.